Each of the 22 T cell receptor beta chains below was sequenced from the same sample in a study of human T cells and chemical hapten exposure. Each CDR3 protein is one row after TCRdb ran MiXCR on the RACE reads. The data hold tens of thousands of distinct CDR3 sequences, with roughly 4.2% observed a single time. Time point here: healthy volunteer bleed at 2 weeks. RNA extraction used unfractionated whole blood as the source of total RNA. Sequenced input: whole blood. These receptors were obtained from a human donor in good health. Some clones in this sample may be carry-over from other donors' samples.

In this sample, this clonotype is medium-sized. The chain links TRBV29-1 to TRBJ1-3, with D hard to call. Germline lookup yields CDR1 SQVTM and CDR2 ANQGSEA. The CDR3 has 11 residues. Trimming removed 7 bases at V and 2 bases at J, with 6 bases between. Written as DNA, the CDR3 is TGCAGCGGGCAGGCTGGAAACACCATATATTTT. It is translated as CSGQAGNTIYF.

The chain uses TRBV28 and TRBJ2-5, with 7 bases aligning to TRBD1. Looked up from germline, CDR1 is MDHEN and CDR2 is SYDVKM. The CDR3 covers 14 residues. Germline trimming cut 6 bases from V and 7 bases from J; bases unmatched to any gene: 11. CDR3 DNA sequence: TGTGCCAGCAGACGCCCGGGACAGTCGGGGACCCAGTACTTC. Its protein is CASRRPGQSGTQYF. Variable domain in full (rest from reference TRBV28 and TRBJ2-5): DVKVTQSSRYLVKRTGEKVFLECVQDMDHENMFWYRQDPGLGLRLIYFSYDVKMKEKGDIPEGYSVSREKKERFSLILESASTNQTSMYLCASRRPGQSGTQYFGPGTRLLVL.

The CDR3 region has the DNA TGTGCCAGCTCATCGGGGGCAGCTGATTATGGCTACACCTTC. Amino acid sequence: CASSSGAADYGYTF. This chain uses TRBV18 with TRBJ1-2, with TRBD1 as a possible D gene (6 bases). Trimming removed 5 bases from V and 5 bases from J, with 15 bases in between. The CDR3 sequence is 14 residues long. Per germline, CDR1 KGHSH and CDR2 LQKENI.

Concerning this clonotype itself: At one end the junction does not follow the germline gene, possibly because of a read error. The CDR3 DNA is TGTGCCAGCAGTTTATTTAGCTCCTATATTTCACCCCTCCACTTT. Its translation: CASSLFSSYISPLHF. The rearrangement joins TRBV27 to TRBJ1-6; D remains ambiguous. The CDR3 consists of 15 residues. Germline V CDR1 and CDR2: MNHEY, SMNVEV (reference sequence).

The chain has TRBV28 and TRBJ2-3; D could derive from TRBD1 or TRBD2 (6 bases each). This CDR3 contains 17 residues. The V end lost 3 bases, the J end lost 5 bases, and 21 bases lay between the germline ends. Per the germline V gene, CDR1 is MDHEN and CDR2 is SYDVKM. The CDR3 nucleotides read TGTGCCAGCAGTTTTAAGAGGGGAGGCAGGGGTGGAGATACGCAGTATTTT. It encodes CASSFKRGGRGGDTQYF.

This clonotype was recorded at least ten times. The CDR3 bases are TGTGCCAGCAGGACCGGGACAGGGGGCGCGTCAACTACAGATACGCAGTATTTT. Its translation is CASRTGTGGASTTDTQYF. The chain joins TRBV2 to TRBJ2-3; 12 positions agree with TRBD1. With V trimmed by 6 bases and J by 3 bases, 13 bases remained unmatched. The V gene's germline CDR1 is SNHLY and CDR2 FYNNEI. The CDR3 is made up of 18 amino acids.

Ten or more counts support this clonotype. The chain is built from TRBV3-1 and TRBJ1-4; no definite D call. The CDR3 spans 15 residues. V lost 1 base to trimming and J lost 4 bases, with 10 bases between them. The V gene's germline CDR1 is LGHDT and CDR2 YNNKEL (reference sequence). Written as DNA, the CDR3 is TGTGCCAGCAGCCAAGGAGGCAGCAGTAATGAAAAACTGTTTTTT. Encoded protein: CASSQGGSSNEKLFF.

This clonotype was seen repeatedly, ten times or more. The rearrangement joins TRBV2 to TRBJ2-7; D gene uncertain. This CDR3 comprises 11 residues. With 1 base removed from V and 9 bases from J, the gap between germline ends came to 7 bases. Germline CDR1 is SNHLY and CDR2 is FYNNEI. This CDR3 reads CASSEVVGQYF. CDR3 bases: TGTGCCAGCAGTGAAGTTGTCGGGCAGTACTTC.

The table lists this clonotype with many counts. The chain has TRBV28 and TRBJ1-2; 10 positions agree with TRBD1. Per germline, CDR1 MDHEN and CDR2 SYDVKM. This CDR3 comprises 16 residues. Unmatched junction bases numbered 14, after V lost 5 bases and J lost 8 bases. DNA of the CDR3: TGTGCCAGCAGTATCTCGACAGGGGGCTTTTTTGGAGGCTACACCTTC. Amino acids: CASSISTGGFFGGYTF.

This clonotype showed up just a few times. For the CDR3, the DNA is TGTGCCAGCAGCTACAACCCGGGACGGCTTAGCACAGATACGCAGTATTTT. Encoded protein: CASSYNPGRLSTDTQYF. The V gene is TRBV5-5, the J gene TRBJ2-3; D possibly matches TRBD1 or TRBD2 (5 bases each). The CDR3 length is 17 residues. In germline, CDR1 is SGHKS, CDR2 YYEKEE (reference sequence). Deletions cut 3 bases from V and 0 bases from J, with 17 bases between. Full variable domain (missing parts from reference TRBV5-5 and TRBJ2-3): DAGVTQSPTHLIKTRGQQVTLRCSPISGHKSVSWYQQVLGQGPQFIFQYYEKEERGRGNFPDRFSARQFPNYSSELNVNALLLGDSALYLCASSYNPGRLSTDTQYFGPGTRLTVL.

This clonotype was found many times. CDR3 amino acids: CSARVSSGSYEQYF. For the CDR3, the DNA is TGCAGTGCTAGGGTTAGTAGCGGGAGCTACGAGCAGTACTTC. V is TRBV20-1 and J is TRBJ2-7; TRBD2 matches at 9 bases. CDR1 DFQATT and CDR2 SNEGSKA come from the germline V gene (reference sequence). This CDR3 has 14 amino acids. The V segment lost 3 bases and the J segment 3 bases; nucleotides outside the gene matches: 6.

This clonotype was seen many times. The chain couples TRBV27 to TRBJ2-2; no clear D. There are 14 residues in the CDR3. Germline CDR1 reads MNHEY; CDR2 reads SMNVEV (reference sequence). V was pared by 1 base and J by 1 base, with 4 bases between. The CDR3 bases are TGTGCCAGCAGTTTATGGCAGAACACCGGGGAGCTGTTTTTT. Translated, it gives CASSLWQNTGELFF.

This clonotype was counted between two and nine times. V usage is TRBV30 and J usage is TRBJ2-7; D is ambiguous. V gave up 4 bases and J gave up 3 bases, with 16 bases separating them. This CDR3 is 14 amino acids long. Looked up from germline, CDR1 is GTSNPN and CDR2 is SVGIG (reference sequence). The CDR3 loop is CAWMPKRQSYEQYF. Here the CDR3 DNA reads TGTGCCTGGATGCCCAAACGGCAGAGCTACGAGCAGTACTTC.

This clonotype was recorded once. The junction does not match germline at one end; this may be a read error. The chain combines TRBV10-1 with TRBJ2-3, with 11 bases matching TRBD2. The CDR3 sequence is 18 residues long. Looked up from germline, CDR1 is WNHNN and CDR2 is SYGVQD (reference sequence). The CDR3 DNA follows: TGCGCCAGCAGTGTCGGGACTAGCGGAAGCTCTAGCACAGATACGCAGTGTTTT. Encoded protein: CASSVGTSGSSSTDTQCF.

This clonotype was found many times. The chain joins TRBV25-1 to TRBJ1-6, with D unresolved. The germline V gene encodes CDR1 MGHDK and CDR2 SYGVNS. CDR3 length: 15 residues. Trimming shortened V by 4 bases and J by 7 bases, and 14 bases separated the two germline ends. In DNA, the CDR3 is TGTGCCAGCAGTGCCTCCTCGGGCTGGAATTCACCCCTCCACTTT. This codes for CASSASSGWNSPLHF.

This clonotype was seen ten or more times. The J gene is TRBJ2-1, the V gene TRBV3-1; 11 nucleotides match TRBD2. V lost 1 base to trimming and J lost 5 bases; unmatched junction nucleotides: 7. CDR1 is LGHDT, CDR2 YNNKEL, per germline (reference sequence). CDR3 length: 17 residues. CDR3 protein: CASSQGFGTSGNNEQFF. CDR3 sequence (DNA): TGTGCCAGCAGCCAAGGTTTCGGGACTAGCGGAAACAATGAGCAGTTCTTC.

This clonotype was counted ten times or more. This chain joins TRBV10-3 and TRBJ2-7, with 9 bases matching TRBD1. The germline CDR1 and CDR2 sequences are ENHRY and SYGVKD. V trimming: 8 bases; J trimming: 3 bases; junction bases outside the gene matches: 2. CDR3 length: 12 amino acids. The DNA of the CDR3 is TGTGCCATCGGGACAGGGCTCTACGAGCAGTACTTC. Translation gives CAIGTGLYEQYF.

J is TRBJ2-3 and V is TRBV7-8, with 7 bases matching TRBD2. V lost 1 base, J lost 2 bases, and 3 bases stayed unmatched. CDR1 is SGHVS and CDR2 is FQNEAQ in the germline V gene. The CDR3 has 15 amino acids. The DNA for the CDR3 is TGTGCCAGCAGCTTAGTTAGCGGGTACACAGATACGCAGTATTTT. It codes for CASSLVSGYTDTQYF.

This clonotype has just a few counts. The V gene is TRBV9, the J gene TRBJ1-4; TRBD1 aligns across 8 bases. The CDR3 length is 15 residues. Germline values: CDR1 SGDLS, CDR2 YYNGEE. J lost 2 bases, V lost 3 bases, and 3 bases had no gene match. The DNA of the CDR3 is TGTGCCAGCAGCGGACAGGGGACGACTAATGAAAAACTGTTTTTT. This gives the protein CASSGQGTTNEKLFF.

This clonotype was seen at least ten times. The chain recombines TRBV28 with TRBJ2-3; 10 nucleotides agree with TRBD1. The CDR3 runs to 16 residues. Trimming took 4 bases from V and 9 from J; bases not matched to a gene: 13. Germline CDR1 and CDR2: MDHEN and SYDVKM. The CDR3, as DNA: TGTGCCAGCAGTTCGGGACAGGGGCCTCATCGAGGGACGCAGTATTTT. Encoded protein: CASSSGQGPHRGTQYF.

The chain uses TRBV20-1 and TRBJ2-7, with unresolved D. The CDR3 length is 8 residues. CDR1 and CDR2 from the germline V gene are DFQATT and SNEGSKA (reference sequence). The V end was cut by 3 bases, the J end by 6 bases, with 0 bases between. The CDR3 is CSASEQYF. The CDR3 DNA reads TGCAGTGCTAGCGAGCAGTACTTC.

This clonotype was picked up a small number of times. The chain employs TRBV4-1 and TRBJ2-2, with 8 bases that match TRBD2. Per the germline V gene, CDR1 is MGHRA and CDR2 is YSYEKL. This CDR3 region has 15 residues. J was trimmed by 5 bases and V by 6 bases; bases with no gene match: 8. DNA of the CDR3: TGCGCCAGCAGTCAACCCCCGGGGGGGACCGGGGAGCTGTTTTTT. This translates into CASSQPPGGTGELFF.